Below are 5 T cell receptor beta chains sequenced from a single sample in a study of early T cells in non-severe SARS-CoV-2 infection. TCRdb itself ran the 5' RACE reads through MiXCR, one entry per CDR3 protein. The top ten hold around 3.2% of the sample, which has 95,000 to 120,000 distinct CDR3 sequences, around 10% seen once. Source material: whole blood. These receptors were obtained from an adult who was a healthcare worker with PCR-confirmed SARS-CoV-2 infection or an uninfected control (not recorded which).

This rearrangement joins TRBV6-2 or TRBV6-3 to TRBJ2-4; perhaps TRBD1 as D (5 bases). The V end lost 9 bases, the J end lost 5 bases, and 14 bases lay between the germline ends. The germline V gene encodes CDR1 MNHEY and CDR2 SVGEGT. The CDR3 runs to 13 residues. DNA of the CDR3: TGTGCCAGTAAGGGGATCTCACAAAACATTCAGTACTTC. Translating it yields CASKGISQNIQYF.

This clonotype was observed at least ten times. This CDR3 reads CASSLGLAGGSKNIQYF. The DNA of the CDR3 is TGTGCCAGCAGTTTAGGGCTAGCGGGAGGGAGCAAAAACATTCAGTACTTC. The chain recombines TRBV12-3 or TRBV12-4 with TRBJ2-4; 12 positions match TRBD2. With 1 base clipped from V and 3 bases from J, the junction kept 4 bases outside the gene matches. CDR3 size: 17 residues.

This clonotype was seen only a few times. J is TRBJ2-7 and V is TRBV28; 8 bases are a match to TRBD2. The trim removed 4 bases at V and 4 bases at J, leaving 12 bases unmatched. Germline CDR1 MDHEN, CDR2 SYDVKM. This CDR3 has 16 residues. The chain's CDR3 is CASSSPQREFRYEQYF. CDR3 in DNA: TGTGCCAGCAGTTCCCCCCAGCGGGAGTTCCGTTACGAGCAGTACTTC.

This clonotype was seen ten or more times. The chain links TRBV10-3 to TRBJ1-5, with 8 nucleotides matching TRBD1. CDR1 and CDR2 (germline): ENHRY, SYGVKD. Trimming took 10 bases from V and 7 from J; bases not matched to a gene: 6. This CDR3 contains 12 residues. The CDR3 coding sequence is TGTGCCACCGGACAGGGCGAACAGCCCCAGCATTTT. It is translated as CATGQGEQPQHF.

The table lists this clonotype with many counts. V is TRBV7-2 and J is TRBJ2-3, with 8 bases lining up with TRBD2. Germline V gives CDR1 SGHTA, CDR2 FQGNSA. V was pared by 2 bases and J by 5 bases, with 3 bases of the junction left unmatched. This CDR3 comprises 14 residues. The CDR3: CASSLWAGGDTQYF. The CDR3 DNA follows: TGTGCCAGCAGCTTATGGGCGGGAGGAGATACGCAGTATTTT.